Described below is a single T cell receptor beta chain sequence and its context. Its antigen remains unknown. Measured with immunoSEQ multiplex PCR; TCRdb has only the in-frame clones, and not every one. The top ten hold less than 3.5% of the sample, which has around 40,000 clones, around 85% seen once. This record comes from a study of OX40 agonist ivuxolimab in advanced cancers. Whole-study findings and limits: Compared with CD4+, CD8+ T cells on average had more expanded clones. Clones of CD4+ and CD8+ blood T cells grew by week 6 at doses of 0.1 to 3.0 mg/kg.

CDR3 length: 19 residues. Trimming removed 0 bases from V and 5 bases from J; junction bases left unmatched: 15. Germline V gene lookup returns CDR1 SGHRS and CDR2 YFSETQ. V gene TRBV5-1 combines with J gene TRBJ2-5, with 11 bases lining up with TRBD2. Sequencing was performed on CD4+ or CD8+ T cells sorted from blood, taken in a trial of the OX40 agonist ivuxolimab. The receptor comes from an adult with an advanced solid tumor such as melanoma, head and neck, liver or kidney cancer. The CDR3 DNA sequence: TGCGCCAGCAGCTTGGCTGCTCATAGCGGGAGGGGTACCAGTGAGACCCAGTACTTC. This translates into CASSLAAHSGRGTSETQYF.